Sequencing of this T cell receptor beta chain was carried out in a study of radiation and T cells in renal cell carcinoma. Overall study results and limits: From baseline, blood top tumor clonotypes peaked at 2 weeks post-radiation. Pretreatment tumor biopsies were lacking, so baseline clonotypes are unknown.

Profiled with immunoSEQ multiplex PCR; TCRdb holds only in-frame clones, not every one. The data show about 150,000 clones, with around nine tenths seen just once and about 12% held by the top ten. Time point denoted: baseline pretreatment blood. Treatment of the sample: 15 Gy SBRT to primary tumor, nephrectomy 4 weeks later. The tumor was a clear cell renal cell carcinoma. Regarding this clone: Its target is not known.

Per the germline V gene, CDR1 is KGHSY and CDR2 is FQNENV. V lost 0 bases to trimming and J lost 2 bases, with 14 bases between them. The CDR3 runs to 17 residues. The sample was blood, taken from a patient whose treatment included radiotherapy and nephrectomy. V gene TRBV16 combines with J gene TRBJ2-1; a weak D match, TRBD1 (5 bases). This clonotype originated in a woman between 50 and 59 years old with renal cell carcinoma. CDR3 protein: CASSQSLGQGTYNEQFF. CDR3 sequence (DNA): TGTGCCAGCAGCCAATCCCTGGGCCAGGGAACCTACAATGAGCAGTTCTTC.